These 8 T cell receptor beta chains came from one sample sequenced in a study of T cell responses to AZD1222 COVID-19 vaccine. Here immunoSEQ multiplex PCR was the method, and the copy in TCRdb shows in-frame clones only, minus some. The data hold 120,000 to 150,000 clones, with about 86% observed a single time. The sequenced sample was peripheral blood, obtained 28 days after the second AZD1222 dose. Receptors originate from an adult who received the AZD1222 COVID-19 vaccine.

The chain uses TRBV27 and TRBJ2-3; either TRBD1 or TRBD2 may supply D (5 bases each). The ends were cut back, 6 bases at V and 2 bases at J, with 15 bases in the middle. Germline CDR1 MNHEY, CDR2 SMNVEV (reference sequence). The CDR3 length is 15 residues. The CDR3 sequence is CASRGVGISTDTQYF. CDR3 nucleotide sequence: TGTGCCAGCAGGGGGGTAGGGATATCCACAGATACGCAGTATTTT.

The chain carries TRBV6-2 or TRBV6-3 and TRBJ2-6; 7 nucleotides match TRBD1. Germline lookup yields CDR1 MNHEY and CDR2 SVGEGT. Trimming at V came to 4 bases and at J to 2 bases, leaving 5 bases not matched to a gene. CDR3 size: 16 residues. CDR3 sequence: CASSWRTGAGANVLTF. The CDR3 coding sequence is TGTGCCAGCAGTTGGAGAACAGGGGCTGGGGCCAACGTCCTGACTTTC.

This chain uses TRBV7-9 with TRBJ2-7; D remains unclear. Germline CDR1 reads SEHNR; CDR2 reads FQNEAQ (reference sequence). V lost 3 bases to trimming and J lost 6 bases, with 15 bases between them. CDR3 length: 14 residues. CDR3: CASSFDGLGSEQYF. CDR3 nucleotide sequence: TGTGCCAGCAGCTTCGACGGGTTAGGCAGCGAGCAGTACTTC.

This clone occurred a few times. The CDR3 region is CASSQQGHPNTGELFF. CDR3 DNA sequence: TGCGCCAGCAGCCAGCAGGGACACCCGAACACCGGGGAGCTGTTTTTT. The V and J genes are TRBV4-1 and TRBJ2-2; possibly TRBD1 for D (6 bases). This CDR3 is built from 16 residues. The germline gives CDR1 MGHRA, CDR2 YSYEKL. The germline V and J ends were trimmed by 3 bases and 0 bases, with 11 bases remaining between them.

This clone was seen just once. The chain joins TRBV28 to TRBJ1-5; tentative D call: TRBD1 (5 bases). CDR3 length: 15 residues. Trimming removed 8 bases at V and 0 bases at J, with 14 bases between. Germline V gives CDR1 MDHEN, CDR2 SYDVKM. CDR3 DNA sequence: TGTGCCAGCCGGGGCTTGGGAGGTAGCAATCAGCCCCAGCATTTT. Translated: CASRGLGGSNQPQHF.

V usage is TRBV19 and J usage is TRBJ2-6; the match to TRBD1 covers 9 bases. Germline V gene sequence: CDR1 LNHDA, CDR2 SQIVND (reference sequence). The CDR3 sequence is 20 residues long. Trimming cost V 1 base and J 0 bases; bases outside gene matches: 10. The CDR3 coding sequence is TGTGCCAGTAGTATAGCGGGACAGGGAGAAGCGTCCTCTGGGGCCAACGTCCTGACTTTC. Its protein product is CASSIAGQGEASSGANVLTF.

CDR3 amino acids: CASEMFNTEAFF. The CDR3 DNA reads TGTGCCAGCGAGATGTTTAACACTGAAGCTTTCTTT. The chain employs TRBV2 and TRBJ1-1; D is unclear. V dropped 8 bases and J dropped 2 bases, with 9 bases sitting between them. CDR3 length: 12 amino acids. CDR1 and CDR2 from the germline V gene are SNHLY and FYNNEI.

The rearrangement joins TRBV29-1 to TRBJ1-3, with D maybe TRBD1 (6 bases). CDR1 is SQVTM, CDR2 ANQGSEA, per germline. This CDR3 is built from 13 residues. The ends were cut back, 7 bases at V and 2 bases at J, with 12 bases in the middle. The chain's CDR3 is CSGGAGAGNTIYF. CDR3 nucleotide sequence: TGCAGCGGCGGGGCAGGGGCTGGAAACACCATATATTTT.